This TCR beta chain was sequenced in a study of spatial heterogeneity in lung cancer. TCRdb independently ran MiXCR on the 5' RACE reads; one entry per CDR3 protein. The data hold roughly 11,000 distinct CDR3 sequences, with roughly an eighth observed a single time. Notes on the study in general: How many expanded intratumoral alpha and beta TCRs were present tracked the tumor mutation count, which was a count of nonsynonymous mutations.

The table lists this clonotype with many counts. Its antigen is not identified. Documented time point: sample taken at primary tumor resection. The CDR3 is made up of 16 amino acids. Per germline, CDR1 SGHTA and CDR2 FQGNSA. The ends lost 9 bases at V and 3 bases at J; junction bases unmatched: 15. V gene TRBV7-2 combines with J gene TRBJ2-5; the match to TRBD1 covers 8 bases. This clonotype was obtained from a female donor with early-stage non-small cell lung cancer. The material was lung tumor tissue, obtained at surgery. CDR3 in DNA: TGTGCCAGTTCCCTTCGGACAGGGCAGGGGAAAGAGACCCAGTACTTC. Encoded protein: CASSLRTGQGKETQYF.